Listed here are 17 T cell receptor beta chains from one sample, sequenced in a study of T cells in localized non-small cell lung cancer. Profiled with immunoSEQ multiplex PCR; TCRdb holds only in-frame clones, not every one. Here the sample spans about 7,600 clones, roughly 60% being singletons. The source material was lymph node tissue, sampled before any cancer treatment. All receptors derive from a male donor aged 60 or older with stage I squamous cell lung carcinoma.

The sample holds a few counts of this clone. The chain joins TRBV6-8 to TRBJ1-2, with D tentatively TRBD1 (6 bases). There are 14 residues in the CDR3. Deletions cut 6 bases from V and 4 bases from J, with 15 bases between. Germline CDR1 reads MNHGY; CDR2 reads SAAAGT. For the CDR3, the DNA is TGTGCCAGCAGAAAAACCGGGACAAGCTATGGCTACACCTTC. Protein product: CASRKTGTSYGYTF.

The chain employs TRBV25-1 and TRBJ2-1; 8 bases fit TRBD2. The germline V gene encodes CDR1 MGHDK and CDR2 SYGVNS. V lost 3 bases and J lost 6; bases outside the gene matches: 7. The CDR3 is 15 amino acids. The CDR3 here is CASSDPAGGTNEQFF. The CDR3 DNA reads as TGTGCCAGCAGTGATCCCGCGGGAGGTACCAATGAGCAGTTCTTC. Full variable domain (missing parts from reference TRBV25-1 and TRBJ2-1): EADIYQTPRYLVIGTGKKITLECSQTMGHDKMYWYQQDPGMELHLIHYSYGVNSTEKGDLSSESTVSRIRTEHFPLTLESARPSHTSQYLCASSDPAGGTNEQFFGPGTRLTVL.

This clone appeared a few times. The chain combines TRBV7-5 with TRBJ1-5; TRBD1 reflects the table's D call only, with no check against the DNA. TRBV7-5 is annotated as a pseudogene. CDR3 length: 15 residues. CDR3 bases: TGTGCCAGCAGCCTTTACAGGGGGAAGAATCAGCCCCAGCATTTT. Translation gives CASSLYRGKNQPQHF.

This clone has more than one count but fewer than ten. The chain carries TRBV12-5 and TRBJ2-3; D might be TRBD1 or TRBD2, each matching 5 bases. V lost 5 bases to trimming and J lost 1 base, with 10 bases between them. Germline assignment: CDR1 LGHNT and CDR2 FRNRAP. The CDR3 is 14 amino acids. CDR3 in amino acids: CASGLRDRTDTQYF. In nucleotides, the CDR3 is TGTGCTAGTGGTCTCCGGGACCGCACAGATACGCAGTATTTT.

The sample holds a few counts of this clone. The CDR3 sequence: CASSLAFGTGAYNEQFF. The DNA of the CDR3 is TGTGCCAGCAGCTTGGCCTTTGGGACAGGGGCCTACAATGAGCAGTTCTTC. The V call is TRBV11-3, the J call TRBJ2-1, with TRBD1 identical over 10 bases. This CDR3 region has 17 residues. In germline, CDR1 is SGHNT, CDR2 YENEEA. Trimming at V came to 3 bases and at J to 2 bases, leaving 7 bases not matched to a gene.

The V gene is TRBV19, the J gene TRBJ1-1; 9 bases match TRBD1. The CDR3 is 17 residues long. CDR1 is LNHDA, CDR2 SQIVND, per germline (reference sequence). V trimming: 6 bases; J trimming: 2 bases; junction bases outside the gene matches: 13. CDR3 coding DNA: TGTGCCAGTAGGGGGACAGGGACTATGAGGACCAACACTGAAGCTTTCTTT. Protein: CASRGTGTMRTNTEAFF. Supplemented by reference TRBV19 and TRBJ1-1, the full variable domain reads DGGITQSPKYLFRKEGQNVTLSCEQNLNHDAMYWYRQDPGQGLRLIYYSQIVNDFQKGDIAEGYSVSREKKESFPLTVTSAQKNPTAFYLCASRGTGTMRTNTEAFFGQGTRLTVV.

The V and J genes are TRBV19 and TRBJ2-2; D is unclear. The germline CDR1 and CDR2 sequences are LNHDA and SQIVND (reference sequence). Trimming stripped 3 bases from V and 3 bases from J, with 8 bases between. CDR3 length: 14 amino acids. In DNA form, the CDR3 reads TGTGCCAGTAGTATTAGGGTAGACACCGGGGAGCTGTTTTTT. Translated, it gives CASSIRVDTGELFF.

The CDR3 reads CASGLAGQGEQFF. As DNA, the CDR3 is TGTGCTAGTGGTTTGGCCGGACAGGGCGAGCAGTTCTTC. The chain recombines TRBV12-5 with TRBJ2-1; 8 bases agree with TRBD1. CDR1 LGHNT and CDR2 FRNRAP come from the germline V gene. The CDR3 runs to 13 residues. The V gene end was trimmed by 1 base and the J gene end by 10 bases; junction bases not matched to a gene: 3.

The J gene is TRBJ1-2, the V gene TRBV14; possibly TRBD1 for D (6 bases). The germline gives CDR1 SGHDN, CDR2 FVKESK. V was pared by 4 bases and J by 8 bases, with 20 bases between. There are 15 residues in the CDR3. In DNA form, the CDR3 reads TGTGCCAGCAGCCTGAAGGGAGGCAGGGGAGGCGGCTACACCTTC. The encoded protein is CASSLKGGRGGGYTF.

V and J are TRBV19 and TRBJ2-1, with TRBD2 as a possible D gene (5 bases). The germline V gene encodes CDR1 LNHDA and CDR2 SQIVND (reference sequence). With 5 bases removed from V and 9 bases from J, the gap between germline ends came to 11 bases. The CDR3 is 12 residues long. CDR3 coding DNA: TGTGCCAGTAGTGAGAGGGTCACTGAGCAGTTCTTC. Translating it yields CASSERVTEQFF. The full variable domain, rest sourced from reference TRBV19 and TRBJ2-1, is DGGITQSPKYLFRKEGQNVTLSCEQNLNHDAMYWYRQDPGQGLRLIYYSQIVNDFQKGDIAEGYSVSREKKESFPLTVTSAQKNPTAFYLCASSERVTEQFFGPGTRLTVL.

Only a few counts were recorded for this clone. The V call is TRBV30, the J call TRBJ1-5; 8 bases agree with TRBD1. The CDR3 extends over 16 amino acids. The V gene's germline CDR1 is GTSNPN and CDR2 SVGIG (reference sequence). Trimming cost V 5 bases and J 6 bases; bases outside gene matches: 15. The CDR3 region has the DNA TGTGCCTGGGCTTCCAGGGGGCGGATGAACACTCAGCCCCAGCATTTT. Translating gives CAWASRGRMNTQPQHF.

This chain links TRBV19 with TRBJ1-5; 7 nucleotides align to TRBD1. Losses at the gene ends were 6 bases for V and 3 bases for J; bases not matched to a gene: 5. This CDR3 comprises 14 residues. CDR1 and CDR2 (germline): LNHDA, SQIVND (reference sequence). The CDR3 nucleotides read TGTGCCAGTAGAGCAGGGGGGAACAATCAGCCCCAGCATTTT. Translation: CASRAGGNNQPQHF.

This chain uses TRBV6-8 with TRBJ1-5; D is perhaps TRBD1 (6 bases). V lost 6 bases, J lost 1 base, and 10 bases lay in between. CDR3 length: 14 residues. CDR1 is MNHGY and CDR2 is SAAAGT in the germline V gene. CDR3: CASRATGSNQPQHF. DNA of the CDR3: TGTGCCAGCAGAGCTACAGGGAGCAATCAGCCCCAGCATTTT.

The chain joins TRBV7-5 to TRBJ2-1; the table names TRBD2, a call not compared with the DNA. TRBV7-5 is listed as a pseudogene. This CDR3 has 15 amino acids. CDR3 in DNA: TGTGCCAGCAGCATCCGGGACTCACCGAACAATGAGCAGTTCTTC. Protein sequence: CASSIRDSPNNEQFF.

The V and J genes are TRBV10-2 and TRBJ1-4; 9 bases align to TRBD1. Trimming removed 8 bases from V and 6 bases from J; junction bases left unmatched: 10. The CDR3 runs to 15 residues. CDR1 is WSHSY and CDR2 is SAAADI in the germline V gene. DNA for the CDR3: TGCGCCAGCTCGAACCCGGGACAGGGACATGAAAAACTGTTTTTT. It translates to CASSNPGQGHEKLFF.

This clone has only a few counts. The chain links TRBV6-8 to TRBJ1-1, with D possibly being TRBD1 (6 bases). Germline V gene data show CDR1 as MNHGY and CDR2 as SAAAGT. CDR3 length equals 13 residues. With 5 bases removed from V and 1 base from J, the gap between germline ends came to 8 bases. The CDR3 protein is CASSDRPNTEAFF. The CDR3 DNA follows: TGTGCCAGCAGTGACAGGCCGAACACTGAAGCTTTCTTT.

The J gene is TRBJ1-2, the V gene TRBV28; D is unresolved. The germline V gene encodes CDR1 MDHEN and CDR2 SYDVKM. V gave up 4 bases and J gave up 1 base, with 4 bases separating them. This CDR3 has 12 residues. This CDR3 reads CASSSVNYGYTF. The DNA of the CDR3 is TGTGCCAGCAGTTCCGTTAACTATGGCTACACCTTC.